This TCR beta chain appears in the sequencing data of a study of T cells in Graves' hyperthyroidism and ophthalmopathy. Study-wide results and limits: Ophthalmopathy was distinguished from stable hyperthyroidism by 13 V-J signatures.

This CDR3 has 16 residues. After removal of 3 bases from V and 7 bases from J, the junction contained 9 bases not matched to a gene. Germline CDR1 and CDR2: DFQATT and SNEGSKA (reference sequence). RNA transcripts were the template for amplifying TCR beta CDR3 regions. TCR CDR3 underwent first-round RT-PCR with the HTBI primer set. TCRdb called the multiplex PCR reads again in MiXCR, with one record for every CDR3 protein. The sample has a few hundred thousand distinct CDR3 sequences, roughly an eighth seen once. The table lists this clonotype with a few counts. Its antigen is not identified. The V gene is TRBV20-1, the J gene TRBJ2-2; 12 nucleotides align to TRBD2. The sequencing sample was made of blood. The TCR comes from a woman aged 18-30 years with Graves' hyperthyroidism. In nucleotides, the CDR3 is TGCAGTGCTAGGCGGCTAGCGGGAGGGCAGTACGGGGAGCTGTTTTTT. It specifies CSARRLAGGQYGELFF.